The 10 T cell receptor beta chains in this list originate from one sample, sequenced in a study of blood T cell repertoires in COVID-19. Sequencing was performed with immunoSEQ multiplex PCR; in TCRdb, only in-frame clones are kept and a portion is missing. This table holds 60,000 to 75,000 clones, around 66% found once. The specimen sequenced was PBMCs or T cells enriched from blood (not recorded which). These receptor sequences come from a woman aged 55-75 years who had been exposed to COVID-19.

There are a few counts of this clone. This CDR3 reads CASSKAGRTEAFF. The CDR3 nucleotides read TGTGCCAGTAGTAAGGCAGGGAGGACTGAAGCTTTCTTT. The chain joins TRBV19 to TRBJ1-1; TRBD1 might be the D (5 bases). From germline, CDR1 is LNHDA and CDR2 SQIVND (reference sequence). The length of the CDR3 is 13 residues. V was shortened by 4 bases and J by 5 bases, with 11 bases between the two germline ends.

This chain links TRBV12-3 or TRBV12-4 with TRBJ1-5, with 7 positions matching TRBD1. V was clipped by 5 bases and J by 5 bases; unmatched bases: 3. The CDR3 is 13 amino acids. This CDR3 is CASSLDRDQPQHF. CDR3 bases: TGTGCCAGCAGTCTAGACAGGGATCAGCCCCAGCATTTT.

The chain uses TRBV19 and TRBJ2-7, with 9 bases matching TRBD2. Germline V gene data show CDR1 as LNHDA and CDR2 as SQIVND (reference sequence). The V gene end was trimmed by 7 bases and the J gene end by 4 bases; junction bases not matched to a gene: 8. The CDR3 contains 14 residues. CDR3 region: CASTQGLAGYEQYF. DNA for the CDR3: TGTGCCAGTACCCAAGGTCTAGCGGGGTACGAGCAGTACTTC. The variable domain in full, with the rest retrieved from reference TRBV19 and TRBJ2-7, is DGGITQSPKYLFRKEGQNVTLSCEQNLNHDAMYWYRQDPGQGLRLIYYSQIVNDFQKGDIAEGYSVSREKKESFPLTVTSAQKNPTAFYLCASTQGLAGYEQYFGPGTRLTVT.

This clone was observed once. The gene calls are TRBV5-4 and TRBJ1-2; maybe TRBD1 (5 bases). V lost 4 bases and J 4 bases, leaving 17 bases between the germline ends. This CDR3 contains 15 residues. Germline values: CDR1 SGHNT, CDR2 YYREEE (reference sequence). The DNA of the CDR3 is TGTGCCAGCAGCGCACGCGGGGCCGGGGTCTATGGCTACACCTTC. Protein: CASSARGAGVYGYTF. The complete variable domain, with remaining parts taken from reference TRBV5-4 and TRBJ1-2, reads ETGVTQSPTHLIKTRGQQVTLRCSSQSGHNTVSWYQQALGQGPQFIFQYYREEENGRGNFPPRFSGLQFPNYSSELNVNALELDDSALYLCASSARGAGVYGYTFGSGTRLTVV.

This clone showed up just a few times. V usage is TRBV29-1 and J usage is TRBJ2-7, with 7 bases matching TRBD1. The CDR3 covers 13 residues. The trim removed 4 bases at V and 3 bases at J, leaving 6 bases unmatched. The germline CDR1 and CDR2 sequences are SQVTM and ANQGSEA. CDR3 sequence: CSVVKRDSYEQYF. The CDR3 DNA sequence: TGCAGCGTTGTCAAACGGGACAGCTACGAGCAGTACTTC.

The genes are TRBV2 and TRBJ1-5, with D perhaps TRBD1 (5 bases). The V and J ends lost 3 bases and 2 bases respectively, with 11 bases between them. The CDR3 is 15 residues long. Germline V CDR1 and CDR2: SNHLY, FYNNEI. The CDR3 loop reads CASSEQGLGNQPQHF. CDR3 sequence (DNA): TGTGCCAGCAGTGAGCAGGGTCTGGGCAATCAGCCCCAGCATTTT. The whole variable domain, remainder taken from reference TRBV2 and TRBJ1-5, is EPEVTQTPSHQVTQMGQEVILRCVPISNHLYFYWYRQILGQKVEFLVSFYNNEISEKSEIFDDQFSVERPDGSNFTLKIRSTKLEDSAMYFCASSEQGLGNQPQHFGDGTRLSIL.

The V gene is TRBV11-2, the J gene TRBJ2-5; TRBD2 aligns across 11 bases. The CDR3 extends over 15 amino acids. Germline values: CDR1 SGHAT, CDR2 FQNNGV. Trimming at V came to 0 bases and at J to 7 bases, leaving 4 bases not matched to a gene. The DNA for the CDR3 is TGTGCCAGCAGCTTAGACCCCGGACTAGCGGGGACCCAGTACTTC. This codes for CASSLDPGLAGTQYF.

The chain is built from TRBV28 and TRBJ1-4; D gene unclear. Germline-derived CDR1 and CDR2 are MDHEN and SYDVKM. V was shortened by 4 bases and J by 4 bases, with 13 bases between the two germline ends. The CDR3 is 15 residues long. CDR3: CASSSPGAGNEKLFF. DNA for the CDR3: TGTGCCAGCAGTTCACCCGGAGCGGGTAATGAAAAACTGTTTTTT.

This chain links TRBV15 with TRBJ2-1, with D maybe TRBD1 (6 bases). The CDR3 totals 15 residues. The germline V gene has CDR1 LNHNV and CDR2 YYDKDF (reference sequence). V was trimmed by 5 bases and J by 6 bases, leaving 17 bases between them. In DNA form, the CDR3 reads TGTGCCACCAGCCAACAGGGAACCCTCGCCAATGAGCAGTTCTTC. This gives the protein CATSQQGTLANEQFF.

This chain uses TRBV11-3 with TRBJ2-7, with D perhaps TRBD1 (5 bases). The V gene's germline CDR1 is SGHNT and CDR2 YENEEA. The V end was cut by 5 bases, the J end by 3 bases, with 11 bases between. CDR3 length equals 13 residues. CDR3 sequence (DNA): TGTGCCAGCAGCCGACAGCCTTACTACGAGCAGTACTTC. It specifies CASSRQPYYEQYF.